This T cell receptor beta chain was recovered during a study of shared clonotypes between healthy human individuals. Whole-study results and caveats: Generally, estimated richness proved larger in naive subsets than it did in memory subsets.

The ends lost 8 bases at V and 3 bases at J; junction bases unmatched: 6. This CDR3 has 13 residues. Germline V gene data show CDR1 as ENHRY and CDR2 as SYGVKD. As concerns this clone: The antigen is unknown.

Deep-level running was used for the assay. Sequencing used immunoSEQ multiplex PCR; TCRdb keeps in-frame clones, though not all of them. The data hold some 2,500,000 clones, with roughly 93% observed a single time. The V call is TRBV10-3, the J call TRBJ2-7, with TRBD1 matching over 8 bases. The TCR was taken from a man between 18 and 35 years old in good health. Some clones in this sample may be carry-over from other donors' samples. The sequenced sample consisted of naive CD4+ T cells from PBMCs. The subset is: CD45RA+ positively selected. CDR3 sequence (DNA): TGTGCCATCGGACAGGGTGTGTTCTACGAGCAGTACTTC. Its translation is CAIGQGVFYEQYF.